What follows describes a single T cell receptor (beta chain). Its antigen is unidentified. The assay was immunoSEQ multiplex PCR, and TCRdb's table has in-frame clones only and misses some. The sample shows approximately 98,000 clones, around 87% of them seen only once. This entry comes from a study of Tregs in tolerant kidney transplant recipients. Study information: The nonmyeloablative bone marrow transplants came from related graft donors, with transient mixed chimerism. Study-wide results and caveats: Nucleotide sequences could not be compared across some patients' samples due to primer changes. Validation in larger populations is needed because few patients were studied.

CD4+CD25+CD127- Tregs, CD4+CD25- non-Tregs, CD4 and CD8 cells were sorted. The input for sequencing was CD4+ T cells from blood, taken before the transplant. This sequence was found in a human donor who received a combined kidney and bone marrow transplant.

The CDR3 sequence: CASSLGAGGYDTQYF. In nucleotides, the CDR3 is TGTGCCAGCAGCTTAGGGGCGGGAGGTTACGATACGCAGTATTTT. This sequence joins TRBV7-8 and TRBJ2-3, with 8 bases matching TRBD2. Trimming removed 1 base from V and 6 bases from J; junction bases left unmatched: 6. This CDR3 spans 15 amino acids. Germline V gene sequence: CDR1 SGHVS, CDR2 FQNEAQ.